These 9 T cell receptor beta chains share one sample of origin, sequenced in a study of shared clonotypes between healthy human individuals (TCRdb year 2020). CD8 naive samples consisted of CD45RO-negative cells that were positively selected for CCR7, yielding a CD45RA+CCR7+ population without TemRA cells. The library came from the immunoSEQ multiplex PCR assay. The immuneACCESS repertoire file appears here via TCRdb, limited to in-frame rearrangements. These files lack a portion of the clones; in checked studies, under half of the deficit traces to unresolved V genes, and the cause of the others is not known. In all, the sample holds approximately 2,000,000 clones, and roughly 95% of those were seen once. Clones ranked in the top ten supply 1.5% to 2% of the sample. The sequenced sample consisted of naive CD8+ T cells from PBMCs. The cell subset or site tag for this specimen amounts to: CD45RA+CCR7+. All receptors come from a man between 18 and 35 years old in good health. Some clones in this sample may be carry-over from other donors' samples.

The rearrangement joins TRBV5-5 to TRBJ1-5; D not resolved. This CDR3 spans 16 amino acids. The V gene's germline CDR1 is SGHKS and CDR2 YYEKEE (reference sequence). V was shortened by 4 bases and J by 0 bases, with 14 bases between the two germline ends. CDR3 bases: TGTGCCAGCAGCGCGGACTCCCTACTTAGCAATCAGCCCCAGCATTTT. The encoded protein is CASSADSLLSNQPQHF.

V gene TRBV6-5 combines with J gene TRBJ2-1, with no clear D. Germline V gene lookup returns CDR1 MNHEY and CDR2 SVGAGI. The V end lost 6 bases, the J end lost 0 bases, and 9 bases lay between the germline ends. There are 14 residues in the CDR3. CDR3 in DNA: TGTGCCAGCAGCGCCAGCACCTCCTACAATGAGCAGTTCTTC. This sequence encodes CASSASTSYNEQFF.

The V call is TRBV27, the J call TRBJ2-7; 8 bases are shared with TRBD1. V trimming: 10 bases; J trimming: 7 bases; junction bases outside the gene matches: 15. From germline, CDR1 is MNHEY and CDR2 SMNVEV (reference sequence). This CDR3 contains 14 residues. DNA of the CDR3: TGTGCCACCAAGTCCGGGACAGGCTTAGGGGAGCAGTACTTC. The encoded protein is CATKSGTGLGEQYF.

The chain joins TRBV6-5 to TRBJ2-3; D uncertain. Between the trimmed V and J ends, which lost 2 bases and 6 bases, there was a span of 9 bases. Germline V CDR1 and CDR2: MNHEY, SVGAGI. The CDR3 spans 13 residues. The CDR3 DNA follows: TGTGCCAGCAGTTACGGAAAAGCGGATACGCAGTATTTT. This encodes CASSYGKADTQYF.

The chain is built from TRBV6-1 and TRBJ1-3, with D possibly being TRBD1 (6 bases). V lost 0 bases, J lost 1 base, and 10 bases lay in between. The CDR3 contains 16 residues. CDR1 MNHNS and CDR2 SASEGT come from the germline V gene. CDR3 DNA: TGTGCCAGCAGTGAAGCGAGGGGGGGATCTGGAAACACCATATATTTT. It translates to CASSEARGGSGNTIYF.

As concerns this clone: This CDR3 is also generated by other DNA sequences in the sample. This chain connects TRBV7-9 to TRBJ2-3; maybe TRBD2 (6 bases). Trimming cost V 6 bases and J 3 bases, with 10 bases left between them. CDR3 size: 13 residues. The germline V gene has CDR1 SEHNR and CDR2 FQNEAQ (reference sequence). The CDR3, as DNA: TGTGCCAGCAGGTCCGGGGGTACAGATACGCAGTATTTT. It yields the protein CASRSGGTDTQYF. The full variable domain, completed using reference TRBV7-9 and TRBJ2-3, is DTGVSQNPRHKITKRGQNVTFRCDPISEHNRLYWYRQTLGQGPEFLTYFQNEAQLEKSRLLSDRFSAERPKGSFSTLEIQRTEQGDSAMYLCASRSGGTDTQYFGPGTRLTVL.

V usage is TRBV27 and J usage is TRBJ2-7, with D possibly TRBD2 on 5 matching bases. Germline values: CDR1 MNHEY, CDR2 SMNVEV (reference sequence). This CDR3 has 13 amino acids. Between the trimmed V and J ends, which lost 10 bases and 2 bases, there was a span of 15 bases. The CDR3 DNA follows: TGTGCCACCGCCCATAGCGCCACCTACGAGCAGTACTTC. The encoded protein is CATAHSATYEQYF.

This rearrangement joins TRBV7-9 to TRBJ2-7, with 13 bases matching TRBD2. The V gene end was trimmed by 5 bases and the J gene end by 3 bases; junction bases not matched to a gene: 4. Germline CDR1 is SEHNR and CDR2 is FQNEAQ (reference sequence). CDR3 length: 15 residues. DNA of the CDR3: TGTGCCAGCAGCCATACTAGCGGGAGGGACTACGAGCAGTACTTC. Translating it yields CASSHTSGRDYEQYF.

This clone was recorded only once. J is TRBJ2-7 and V is TRBV25-1, with no clear D. The CDR3 sequence is 14 residues long. Trimming took 6 bases from V and 2 from J, leaving 14 bases between them. The germline CDR1 and CDR2 sequences are MGHDK and SYGVNS. CDR3 DNA: TGTGCCAGCAGCCTGACGGGCAGGACCTACGAGCAGTACTTC. Protein sequence: CASSLTGRTYEQYF.